Below, one TCR beta chain is given with its context. The protocol was immunoSEQ multiplex PCR, while the TCRdb copy is restricted to in-frame clones and leaves out a portion. The sample holds tens of thousands of clones, approximately 80% seen once. The sample comes from a study of blood T cell repertoires in COVID-19. The CDR3 has 13 residues. Looked up from germline, CDR1 is SGHAT and CDR2 is FQNNGV. Trimming removed 3 bases from V and 8 bases from J, with 13 bases in between. The sequencing input was peripheral blood. This chain uses TRBV11-2 with TRBJ1-1; D gene ambiguous. This receptor was obtained from a man older than 75 with COVID-19, enrolled during active disease. CDR3 DNA sequence: TGTGCCAGCAGCTTGACGCGACGGCGGGAAGCTTTCTTT. This codes for CASSLTRRREAFF. Variable domain in full (rest from reference TRBV11-2 and TRBJ1-1): EAGVAQSPRYKIIEKRQSVAFWCNPISGHATLYWYQQILGQGPKLLIQFQNNGVVDDSQLPKDRFSAERLKGVDSTLKIQPAKLEDSAVYLCASSLTRRREAFFGQGTRLTVV.